One sample yielded the 29 T cell receptor beta chains listed below, sequenced in a study of T cell repertoires in cytomegalovirus infection. TCRdb independently ran MiXCR on the reads; one entry per CDR3 protein. The table includes 57,000 or so distinct CDR3 sequences, about a third detected once. These receptors have no known antigen. Sequencing input: PBMCs, sequenced either directly or after in vitro stimulation (not recorded which). These receptors were collected from a human donor in good health (CMV status not recorded). Some clones in this sample may be carry-over from other donors' samples.

V usage is TRBV4-1 and J usage is TRBJ1-5, with D hard to call. Trimming pared 0 bases from V and 2 bases from J, leaving 11 bases between. In germline, CDR1 is MGHRA, CDR2 YSYEKL. This CDR3 has 16 amino acids. The CDR3 DNA reads TGCGCCAGCAGCCAAGAACCAGTAGATCGCAATCAGCCCCAGCATTTT. The encoded protein is CASSQEPVDRNQPQHF.

There are a few counts of this clonotype. The chain couples TRBV20-1 to TRBJ2-7; D uncertain. Germline V gene data show CDR1 as DFQATT and CDR2 as SNEGSKA (reference sequence). This CDR3 is built from 12 residues. V gave up 7 bases and J gave up 3 bases, with 13 bases separating them. This chain's CDR3 is CSGRLGSYEQYF. The CDR3 DNA reads as TGCAGTGGACGTTTGGGCAGCTACGAGCAGTACTTC.

The gene calls are TRBV2 and TRBJ2-7, with D perhaps being TRBD1 or TRBD2 (5 bases each). This CDR3 is 13 amino acids long. Looked up from germline, CDR1 is SNHLY and CDR2 is FYNNEI. Trimming shortened V by 8 bases and J by 0 bases, and 11 bases separated the two germline ends. The CDR3 protein is CASGAGASYEQYF. CDR3 nucleotide sequence: TGTGCCAGCGGAGCCGGGGCCTCCTACGAGCAGTACTTC.

This clonotype appeared a few times. V usage is TRBV4-3 and J usage is TRBJ2-1; TRBD2 matches 11 bases. V lost 6 bases and J lost 7; bases outside the gene matches: 8. CDR1 is LGHNA and CDR2 is YSLEER in the germline V gene. This CDR3 spans 15 amino acids. The CDR3 reads CASSPLAGGRNEQFF. The DNA for the CDR3 is TGCGCCAGCAGTCCCTTAGCGGGAGGGCGAAATGAGCAGTTCTTC.

The chain has TRBV19 and TRBJ1-2, with D possibly being TRBD1 (5 bases). Germline CDR1 is LNHDA and CDR2 is SQIVND (reference sequence). CDR3 length equals 14 residues. V was pared by 3 bases and J by 3 bases, with 11 bases between. The CDR3 bases are TGTGCCAGTAGTATCGGGGGTTCGGACTATGGCTACACCTTC. Translation: CASSIGGSDYGYTF.

This clonotype was counted between two and nine times. The V call is TRBV23-1, the J call TRBJ1-1, with 8 bases matching TRBD1. TRBV23-1 belongs to the ORF category, with a function that is uncertain. The CDR3 length is 16 residues. With V trimmed by 0 bases and J by 5 bases, 8 bases remained unmatched. The CDR3 protein is CASSQSRTGTRTEAFF. As DNA, the CDR3 is TGCGCCAGCAGTCAATCTCGGACAGGGACGAGGACTGAAGCTTTCTTT.

This clonotype appeared a few times. V and J are TRBV5-6 and TRBJ2-1; 7 bases fit TRBD1. Germline-derived CDR1 and CDR2 are SGHDT and YYEEEE. V lost 5 bases, J lost 9 bases, and 17 bases stayed unmatched. This CDR3 has 16 amino acids. The CDR3, as DNA: TGTGCCAGCAGGGATCGACCCCGACAGGGAAGGCTTGAGCAGTTCTTC. It translates to CASRDRPRQGRLEQFF.

The chain joins TRBV12-3 or TRBV12-4 to TRBJ1-4; weak D call: TRBD1 (5 bases). This CDR3 region has 13 residues. Trimming cost V 2 bases and J 12 bases, with 13 bases left between them. The CDR3 DNA follows: TGTGCCAGCAGTTTAAGTTCGGACATTGAACTGTTTTTT. This gives the protein CASSLSSDIELFF.

This chain connects TRBV7-2 to TRBJ1-3, with D maybe TRBD1 (5 bases). V lost 5 bases and J lost 0, with 11 bases in between. This CDR3 comprises 15 residues. CDR1 and CDR2 (germline): SGHTA, FQGNSA. This CDR3 is CASSLGTNSGNTIYF. CDR3 bases: TGTGCCAGCAGCCTAGGGACTAACTCTGGAAACACCATATATTTT.

The rearrangement links TRBV7-9 to TRBJ2-1; 13 bases are shared with TRBD2. The V segment lost 5 bases and the J segment 9 bases; nucleotides outside the gene matches: 10. Germline lookup yields CDR1 SEHNR and CDR2 FQNEAQ (reference sequence). This CDR3 contains 16 residues. The CDR3 DNA reads as TGTGCCAGCAGCCCCCTCGGACTAGCGGGAGCTAGTGAGCAGTTCTTC. Residues: CASSPLGLAGASEQFF.

The V call is TRBV19, the J call TRBJ1-5; 7 bases are shared with TRBD1. The V segment lost 4 bases and the J segment 2 bases; nucleotides outside the gene matches: 5. This CDR3 is built from 15 residues. Looked up from germline, CDR1 is LNHDA and CDR2 is SQIVND (reference sequence). CDR3 region: CASSTYRGRNQPQHF. CDR3 DNA sequence: TGTGCCAGTAGTACCTACAGGGGTCGCAATCAGCCCCAGCATTTT.

V and J are TRBV6-6 and TRBJ2-7, with a weak D call TRBD2 (5 bases). Germline loops: CDR1 MNHNY, CDR2 SVGAGI (reference sequence). Trimming pared 4 bases from V and 0 bases from J, leaving 13 bases between. The CDR3 totals 15 residues. CDR3 nucleotide sequence: TGTGCCAGCAGTTTCGGACTTTCCTCCTCCTACGAGCAGTACTTC. Amino acids: CASSFGLSSSYEQYF.

This chain uses TRBV7-6 with TRBJ1-1, with unresolved D. Germline V CDR1 and CDR2: SGHVS, FNYEAQ. With 6 bases removed from V and 1 base from J, the gap between germline ends came to 12 bases. The CDR3 totals 14 residues. The CDR3 loop reads CASRGREGNTEAFF. The CDR3 bases are TGTGCCAGCAGGGGCCGTGAAGGGAACACTGAAGCTTTCTTT.

This sequence joins TRBV19 and TRBJ1-2; 8 bases fit TRBD1. The CDR3 is 14 residues long. J was trimmed by 8 bases and V by 3 bases; bases with no gene match: 8. The germline V gene has CDR1 LNHDA and CDR2 SQIVND (reference sequence). For the CDR3, the DNA is TGTGCCAGTAGTATTCCACGGACAGGGCTCGGCTACACCTTC. Amino acids: CASSIPRTGLGYTF.

This clonotype occurred a few times. The chain carries TRBV6-1 and TRBJ1-1; 7 bases agree with TRBD1. The CDR3 has 13 amino acids. With 10 bases clipped from V and 0 bases from J, the junction kept 5 bases outside the gene matches. Per the germline V gene, CDR1 is MNHNS and CDR2 is SASEGT. The CDR3 region is CAIEGALNTEAFF. The DNA for the CDR3 is TGTGCCATAGAGGGGGCCCTGAACACTGAAGCTTTCTTT.

This chain joins TRBV7-9 and TRBJ1-2; a weak D match, TRBD1 (6 bases). V lost 2 bases and J lost 3, with 7 bases in between. This CDR3 comprises 13 residues. Germline CDR1 SEHNR, CDR2 FQNEAQ (reference sequence). CDR3 protein: CASSLWTDYGYTF. Here the CDR3 DNA reads TGTGCCAGCAGCTTATGGACAGACTATGGCTACACCTTC.

Only a few counts were recorded for this clonotype. The chain couples TRBV20-1 to TRBJ2-7, with D perhaps TRBD1 (6 bases). From germline, CDR1 is DFQATT and CDR2 SNEGSKA (reference sequence). The V and J ends lost 8 bases and 4 bases respectively, with 12 bases between them. The CDR3 sequence is 11 residues long. The CDR3 here is CSTGRGYEQYF. DNA of the CDR3: TGCAGTACTGGCAGGGGTTACGAGCAGTACTTC.

V and J are TRBV27 and TRBJ2-7; TRBD1 matches at 10 bases. This CDR3 has 13 residues. The V segment lost 7 bases and the J segment 7 bases; nucleotides outside the gene matches: 7. Germline V gives CDR1 MNHEY, CDR2 SMNVEV (reference sequence). DNA of the CDR3: TGTGCCAGCACCCCGGACAGGGGGGGGGAGCAGTACTTC. Translated: CASTPDRGGEQYF.

The J gene is TRBJ2-1, the V gene TRBV15, with D possibly TRBD1 on 5 matching bases. The CDR3 is 14 amino acids. In germline, CDR1 is LNHNV, CDR2 YYDKDF (reference sequence). With 0 bases removed from V and 5 bases from J, the gap between germline ends came to 8 bases. For the CDR3, the DNA is TGTGCCACCAGCAGAGACAGGGCTCACAATGAGCAGTTCTTC. Translated: CATSRDRAHNEQFF. Variable domain in full (rest from reference TRBV15 and TRBJ2-1): DAMVIQNPRYQVTQFGKPVTLSCSQTLNHNVMYWYQQKSSQAPKLLFHYYDKDFNNEADTPDNFQSRRPNTSFCFLDIRSPGLGDTAMYLCATSRDRAHNEQFFGPGTRLTVL.

J is TRBJ2-7 and V is TRBV3-1; 7 nucleotides line up with TRBD2. CDR1 is LGHDT and CDR2 is YNNKEL in the germline V gene (reference sequence). The length of the CDR3 is 14 residues. V gave up 5 bases and J gave up 0 bases; unmatched junction bases: 4. The DNA of the CDR3 is TGTGCCAGCAGCGGCCGGGACTACTCCTACGAGCAGTACTTC. It translates to CASSGRDYSYEQYF.

This clonotype was recorded a few times. The CDR3 DNA reads TGTGCCAGCAGTCGAAGCGGAAACACCATATATTTT. Translation: CASSRSGNTIYF. The chain uses TRBV7-8 and TRBJ1-3, with D hard to call. Trimming removed 6 bases from V and 4 bases from J, with 7 bases in between. This CDR3 has 12 residues. The germline V gene has CDR1 SGHVS and CDR2 FQNEAQ.

The chain couples TRBV20-1 to TRBJ1-2; tentatively, D is TRBD1 (5 bases). This CDR3 has 14 amino acids. Germline V CDR1 and CDR2: DFQATT, SNEGSKA (reference sequence). The germline V and J ends were trimmed by 2 bases and 2 bases, with 12 bases remaining between them. The CDR3 sequence is CSARTGVVNYGYTF. The CDR3 bases are TGCAGTGCTAGAACGGGGGTCGTCAACTATGGCTACACCTTC.

This chain joins TRBV12-3 or TRBV12-4 and TRBJ2-7; 9 bases agree with TRBD2. The CDR3 runs 14 residues. The junction had 7 bases not matched to a gene; V was cut back by 6 bases and J by 4 bases. Here the CDR3 reads CASSLPGLAYEQYF. In DNA form, the CDR3 reads TGTGCCAGCAGCCTACCGGGACTAGCTTACGAGCAGTACTTC.

The rearrangement uses TRBV5-6 and TRBJ2-1; TRBD1 aligns across 9 bases. This CDR3 comprises 14 residues. Germline values: CDR1 SGHDT, CDR2 YYEEEE. V was pared by 7 bases and J by 3 bases, with 5 bases of the junction left unmatched. The CDR3 DNA is TGTGCCAGCGCCGGACAGGGGAGCTACAATGAGCAGTTCTTC. Translation gives CASAGQGSYNEQFF.

The genes are TRBV2 and TRBJ1-2, with no clear D. V lost 1 base and J 4 bases, leaving 13 bases between the germline ends. The length of the CDR3 is 15 residues. Per germline, CDR1 SNHLY and CDR2 FYNNEI. The CDR3 is CASSEGEGQFYGYTF. The CDR3 nucleotides read TGTGCCAGCAGTGAAGGGGAAGGGCAGTTCTATGGCTACACCTTC.

This clonotype was detected a few times. The CDR3 nucleotides are TGTGCCAGCAGTCCCGGGTTGACTAGCGGGGGCTCCTACGAGCAGTACTTC. Amino acids: CASSPGLTSGGSYEQYF. This chain uses TRBV28 with TRBJ2-7, with 12 bases identical to TRBD2. The CDR3 is made up of 17 amino acids. Germline-derived CDR1 and CDR2 are MDHEN and SYDVKM. The V and J ends lost 5 bases and 0 bases, in that order; junction bases with no gene match: 8.

Worth noting for this clonotype: The junction does not match germline at one end; this may be a read error. The J gene is TRBJ2-3, the V gene TRBV6-2 or TRBV6-3; weak D call: TRBD2 (6 bases). There are 15 residues in the CDR3. Germline-derived CDR1 and CDR2 are MNHEY and SVGEGT. CDR3 region: CASTERATSTVTQYF. The CDR3 DNA follows: TGTGCCAGCACCGAAAGGGCCACTAGCACAGTTACGCAGTATTTT.

The V call is TRBV20-1, the J call TRBJ2-5; TRBD2 aligns across 7 bases. CDR3 length equals 14 residues. The germline gives CDR1 DFQATT, CDR2 SNEGSKA (reference sequence). The V gene end was trimmed by 7 bases and the J gene end by 4 bases; junction bases not matched to a gene: 12. Here the CDR3 DNA reads TGCAGTGTAGGGCTTGGGGGGGGTGCAGAGACCCAGTACTTC. Translated: CSVGLGGGAETQYF.

This clonotype was counted between two and nine times. This rearrangement joins TRBV7-8 to TRBJ1-2, with no clear D. The CDR3 extends over 15 amino acids. The V end lost 0 bases, the J end lost 6 bases, and 14 bases lay between the germline ends. Germline V gives CDR1 SGHVS, CDR2 FQNEAQ. Written as DNA, the CDR3 is TGTGCCAGCAGCTTAGCGCAGGCAGAAACGAATGGCTACACCTTC. Encoded protein: CASSLAQAETNGYTF.